This T cell receptor (beta chain) was recovered during a study of T cell repertoires in cytomegalovirus infection. Overall study context: CMV infection together with matching HLA type was indicated by public TCR beta signatures. Study-wide results and limits: CMV-specific TCR beta clonotypes restricted by HLA-C dominated the ex vivo response.

The V gene's germline CDR1 is SGHVS and CDR2 FNYEAQ. The CDR3 runs to 19 residues. This clonotype came up a few times. Its antigen is currently unknown. Sequence at one end of the junction differs from germline and may be a read error. TCRdb independently ran MiXCR on the reads; one entry per CDR3 protein. This table holds 400,000 or so distinct CDR3 sequences, roughly 31% found once. The source of this sequence is a human donor in good health (CMV status not recorded). Some clones in this sample may be carry-over from other donors' samples. Specimen: PBMCs. The V gene is TRBV7-6, the J gene TRBJ2-1, with D perhaps matching TRBD2 (6 bases). This chain's CDR3 is CASSLSPKPLATLYSEQFF. CDR3 DNA: TGTGCCAGCAGCTTAAGCCCCAAACCACTAGCTACCCTATACAGTGAGCAGTTCTTC.